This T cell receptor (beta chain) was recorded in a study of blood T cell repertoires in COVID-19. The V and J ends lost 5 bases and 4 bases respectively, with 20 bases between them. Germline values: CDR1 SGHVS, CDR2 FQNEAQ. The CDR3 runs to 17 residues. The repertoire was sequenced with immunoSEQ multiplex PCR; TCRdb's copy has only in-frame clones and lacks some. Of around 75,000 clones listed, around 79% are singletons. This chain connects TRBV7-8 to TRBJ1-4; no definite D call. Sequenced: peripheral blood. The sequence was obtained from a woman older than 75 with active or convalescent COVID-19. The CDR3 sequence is CASSRGRERARNEKLFF. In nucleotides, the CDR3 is TGTGCCAGCAGCCGAGGCCGGGAGAGGGCCCGTAATGAAAAACTGTTTTTT.